One and the same sample provided the 2 T cell receptor beta chains below, sequenced in a study of CD8+ T cells in alopecia areata. RNA was isolated and reverse transcribed to cDNA, the sequencing template. The assay was immunoSEQ multiplex PCR, and TCRdb's table has in-frame clones only and misses some. The repertoire has around 200,000 clones, around half of them found once; the top ten carry approximately 10%. The treatment denotes: oral pan-JAK inhibitor, 5-10 mg twice daily. This specimen consisted of CD8+ T cells sorted from blood, obtained at week 24, from a patient treated with tofacitinib. Receptors were obtained from a human donor with alopecia areata.

Only a few counts were recorded for this clone. V is TRBV15 and J is TRBJ2-7; D call uncertain. Trimming cost V 0 bases and J 0 bases, with 6 bases left between them. This CDR3 has 14 residues. Germline V gene lookup returns CDR1 LNHNV and CDR2 YYDKDF (reference sequence). The CDR3 protein is CATSREQNSYEQYF. CDR3 DNA: TGTGCCACCAGCAGAGAACAGAACTCCTACGAGCAGTACTTC.

This clone has just one count. The chain joins TRBV6-1 to TRBJ2-5; 7 bases fit TRBD1. Germline values: CDR1 MNHNS, CDR2 SASEGT. The V and J ends lost 3 bases and 5 bases, in that order; junction bases with no gene match: 9. This CDR3 region has 15 residues. CDR3 sequence reads: CASSDAGGRSETQYF. DNA for the CDR3: TGTGCCAGCAGTGACGCAGGGGGAAGGTCGGAGACCCAGTACTTC.